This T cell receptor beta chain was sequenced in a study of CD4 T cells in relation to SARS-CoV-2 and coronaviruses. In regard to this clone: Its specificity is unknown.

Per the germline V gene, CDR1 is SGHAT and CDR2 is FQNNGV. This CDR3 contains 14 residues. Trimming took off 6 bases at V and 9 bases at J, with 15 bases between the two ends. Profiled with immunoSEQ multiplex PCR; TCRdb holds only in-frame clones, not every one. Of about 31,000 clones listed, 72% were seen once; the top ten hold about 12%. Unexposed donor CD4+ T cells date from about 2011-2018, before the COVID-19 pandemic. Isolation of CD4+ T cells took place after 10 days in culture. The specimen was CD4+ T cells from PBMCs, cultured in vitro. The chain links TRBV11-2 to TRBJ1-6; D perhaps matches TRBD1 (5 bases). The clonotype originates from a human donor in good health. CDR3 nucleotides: TGTGCCAGCAGTATGAGGGGCGGCGGTTCACCCCTCCACTTT. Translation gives CASSMRGGGSPLHF.